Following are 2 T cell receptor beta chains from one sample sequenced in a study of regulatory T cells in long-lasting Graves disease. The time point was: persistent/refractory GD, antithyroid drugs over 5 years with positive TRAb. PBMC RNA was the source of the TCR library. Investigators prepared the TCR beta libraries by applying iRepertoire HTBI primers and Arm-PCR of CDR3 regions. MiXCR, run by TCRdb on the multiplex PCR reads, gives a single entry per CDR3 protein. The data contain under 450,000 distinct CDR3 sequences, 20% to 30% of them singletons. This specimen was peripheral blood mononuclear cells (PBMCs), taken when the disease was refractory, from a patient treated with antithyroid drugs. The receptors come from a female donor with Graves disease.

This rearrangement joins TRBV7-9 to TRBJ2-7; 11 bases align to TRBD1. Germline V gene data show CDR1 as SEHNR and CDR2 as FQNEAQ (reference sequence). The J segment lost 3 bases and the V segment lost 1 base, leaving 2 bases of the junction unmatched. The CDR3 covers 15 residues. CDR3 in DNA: TGTGCCAGCAGCTTAGAGGACAGGGGGCTCTACGAGCAGTACTTC. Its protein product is CASSLEDRGLYEQYF.

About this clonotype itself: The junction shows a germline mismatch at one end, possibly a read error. Written as DNA, the CDR3 is TGTGCCAGCGGTTTCCTAGCGGGAGGCTACGAGCAGTACTTC. Its protein product is CASGFLAGGYEQYF. The genes are TRBV27 and TRBJ2-7; 11 nucleotides match TRBD2. The germline V gene has CDR1 MNHEY and CDR2 SMNVEV (reference sequence). The CDR3 has 14 residues.